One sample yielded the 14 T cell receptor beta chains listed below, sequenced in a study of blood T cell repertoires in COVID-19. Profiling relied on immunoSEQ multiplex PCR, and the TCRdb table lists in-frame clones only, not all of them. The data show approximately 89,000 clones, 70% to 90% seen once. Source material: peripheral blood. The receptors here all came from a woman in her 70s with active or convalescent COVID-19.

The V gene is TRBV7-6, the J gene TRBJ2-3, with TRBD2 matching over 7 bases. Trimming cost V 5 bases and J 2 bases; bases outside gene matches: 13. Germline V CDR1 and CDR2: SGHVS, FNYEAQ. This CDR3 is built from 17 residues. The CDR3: CASSRRWVGTTTDTQYF. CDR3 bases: TGTGCCAGCAGCCGACGATGGGTTGGGACTACCACAGATACGCAGTATTTT.

The CDR3, as DNA: TGTGCCAGCAGCTCCCCAGGGGGGCTGAACACTGAAGCTTTCTTT. Amino acid sequence: CASSSPGGLNTEAFF. The chain is built from TRBV7-6 and TRBJ1-1; 7 nucleotides line up with TRBD1. V dropped 4 bases and J dropped 0; count of bases not matched to a gene: 5. The CDR3 is made up of 15 amino acids. CDR1 is SGHVS and CDR2 is FNYEAQ in the germline V gene.

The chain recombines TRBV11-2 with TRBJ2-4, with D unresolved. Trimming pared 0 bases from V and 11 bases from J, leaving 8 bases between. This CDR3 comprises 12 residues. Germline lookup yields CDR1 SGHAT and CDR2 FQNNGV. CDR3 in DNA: TGTGCCAGCAGCTTAGATGAGACTTTTCAGTACTTC. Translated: CASSLDETFQYF. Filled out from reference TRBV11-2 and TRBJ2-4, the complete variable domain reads EAGVAQSPRYKIIEKRQSVAFWCNPISGHATLYWYQQILGQGPKLLIQFQNNGVVDDSQLPKDRFSAERLKGVDSTLKIQPAKLEDSAVYLCASSLDETFQYFGAGTRLSVL.

This chain's CDR3 is CASSPSAGGGEAFF. Here the CDR3 DNA reads TGTGCCAGCAGCCCATCAGCAGGGGGCGGTGAAGCTTTCTTT. The chain employs TRBV5-6 and TRBJ1-1; 8 nucleotides agree with TRBD1. Trimming removed 4 bases from V and 7 bases from J; junction bases left unmatched: 9. Germline V gene lookup returns CDR1 SGHDT and CDR2 YYEEEE. CDR3 length equals 14 residues.

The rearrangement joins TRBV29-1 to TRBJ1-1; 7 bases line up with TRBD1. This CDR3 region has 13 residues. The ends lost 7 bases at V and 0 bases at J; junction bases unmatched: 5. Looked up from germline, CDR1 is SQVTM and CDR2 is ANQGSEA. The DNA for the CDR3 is TGCAGCGCCACGGGACAGCTGAACACTGAAGCTTTCTTT. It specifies CSATGQLNTEAFF.

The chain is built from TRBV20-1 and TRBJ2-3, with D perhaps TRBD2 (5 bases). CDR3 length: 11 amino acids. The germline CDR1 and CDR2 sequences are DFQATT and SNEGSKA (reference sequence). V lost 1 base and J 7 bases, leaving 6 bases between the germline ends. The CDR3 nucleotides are TGCAGTGCTAGAGCGACTAATACGCAGTATTTT. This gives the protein CSARATNTQYF.

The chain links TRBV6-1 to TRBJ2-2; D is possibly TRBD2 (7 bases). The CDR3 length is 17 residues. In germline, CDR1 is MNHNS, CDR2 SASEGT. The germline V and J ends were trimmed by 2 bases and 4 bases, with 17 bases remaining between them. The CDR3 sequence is CASSERGGGGPTGELFF. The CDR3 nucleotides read TGTGCCAGCAGTGAACGGGGTGGCGGGGGCCCCACCGGGGAGCTGTTTTTT.

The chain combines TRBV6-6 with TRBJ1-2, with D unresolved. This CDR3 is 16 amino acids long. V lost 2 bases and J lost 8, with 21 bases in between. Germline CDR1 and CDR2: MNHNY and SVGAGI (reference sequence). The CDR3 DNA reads TGTGCCAGCAGTTACGGCCTCTCCCGCGCCTCAGGAGGCTACACCTTC. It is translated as CASSYGLSRASGGYTF.

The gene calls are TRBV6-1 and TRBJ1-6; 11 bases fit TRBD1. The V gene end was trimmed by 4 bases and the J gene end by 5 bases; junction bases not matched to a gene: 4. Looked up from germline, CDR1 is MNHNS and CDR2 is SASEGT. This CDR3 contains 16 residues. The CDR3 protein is CASSGTGGADNSPLHF. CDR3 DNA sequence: TGTGCCAGCAGTGGGACAGGGGGCGCGGATAATTCACCCCTCCACTTT.

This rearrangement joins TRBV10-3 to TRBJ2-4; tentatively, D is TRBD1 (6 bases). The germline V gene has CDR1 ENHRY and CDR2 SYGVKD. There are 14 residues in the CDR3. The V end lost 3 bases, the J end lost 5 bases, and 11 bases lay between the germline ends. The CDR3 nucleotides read TGTGCCATCAGTGATGGGACAAGGGAAAACATTCAGTACTTC. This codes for CAISDGTRENIQYF.

CDR3 loop: CASLTGALNTEAFF. Written as DNA, the CDR3 is TGTGCCAGCCTTACAGGAGCCTTAAACACTGAAGCTTTCTTT. The chain combines TRBV28 with TRBJ1-1; perhaps TRBD1 as D (5 bases). CDR1 is MDHEN, CDR2 SYDVKM, per germline. The V gene lost 8 bases and the J gene lost 2 bases, with 15 bases spanning the gap. The CDR3 covers 14 residues.

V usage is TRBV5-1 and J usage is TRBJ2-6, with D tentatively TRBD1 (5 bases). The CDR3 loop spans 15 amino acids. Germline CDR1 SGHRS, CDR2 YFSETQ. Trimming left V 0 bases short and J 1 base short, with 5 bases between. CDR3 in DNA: TGCGCCAGCAGCTTGGAGGGGTCTGGGGCCAACGTCCTGACTTTC. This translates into CASSLEGSGANVLTF.

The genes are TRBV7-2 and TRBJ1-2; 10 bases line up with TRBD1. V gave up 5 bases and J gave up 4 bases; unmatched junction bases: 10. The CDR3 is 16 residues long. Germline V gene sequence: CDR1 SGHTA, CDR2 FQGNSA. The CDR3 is CASSTRTGGIGYGYTF. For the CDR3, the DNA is TGTGCCAGCAGCACTCGGACAGGGGGAATTGGCTATGGCTACACCTTC. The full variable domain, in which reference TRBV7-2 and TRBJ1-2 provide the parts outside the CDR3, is GAGVSQSPSNKVTEKGKDVELRCDPISGHTALYWYRQSLGQGLEFLIYFQGNSAPDKSGLPSDRFSAERTGGSVSTLTIQRTQQEDSAVYLCASSTRTGGIGYGYTFGSGTRLTVV.

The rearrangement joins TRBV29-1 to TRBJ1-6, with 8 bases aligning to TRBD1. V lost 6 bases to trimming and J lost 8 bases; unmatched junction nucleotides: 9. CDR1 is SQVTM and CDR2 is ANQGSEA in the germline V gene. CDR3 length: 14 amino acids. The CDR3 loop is CSVRTGQVDSPLHF. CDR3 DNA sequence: TGCAGCGTACGTACGGGACAGGTGGATTCACCCCTCCACTTT. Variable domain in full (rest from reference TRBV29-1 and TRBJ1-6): SAVISQKPSRDICQRGTSLTIQCQVDSQVTMMFWYRQQPGQSLTLIATANQGSEATYESGFVIDKFPISRPNLTFSTLTVSNMSPEDSSIYLCSVRTGQVDSPLHFGNGTRLTVT.